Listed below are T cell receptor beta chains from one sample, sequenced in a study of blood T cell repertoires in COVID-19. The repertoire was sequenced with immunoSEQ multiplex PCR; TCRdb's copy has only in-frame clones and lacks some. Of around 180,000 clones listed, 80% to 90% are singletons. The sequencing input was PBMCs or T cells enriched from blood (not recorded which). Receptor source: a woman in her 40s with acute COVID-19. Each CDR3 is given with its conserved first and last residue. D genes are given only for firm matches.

CASSQVGAPLQETQYF | TRBJ2-5 | TRBV3-1/TRBV3-2 | .
CASSQLAGGVGEQYF | TRBJ2-7 | TRBV4-1 | TRBD2
CASSSASGRDSLGEQYF | TRBJ2-7 | TRBV7-9 | TRBD2
CASSRDSSNSPLHF | TRBJ1-6 | TRBV5-1 | TRBD1
CASSLVSRGRGETQYF | TRBJ2-5 | TRBV5-1 | TRBD1
CASSYTGVTEAFF | TRBJ1-1 | TRBV6-6 | TRBD1
CASSLGDAGTYNSPLHF | TRBJ1-6 | TRBV28 | .
CAKTPDRGDEQYF | TRBJ2-7 | TRBV21-1 | .
CASSEFGTGTYEQYF | TRBJ2-7 | TRBV10-1 | TRBD1
CAPMWASGGQNIQYF | TRBJ2-4 | TRBV23-1 | TRBD2
CASSKQGAPGEQYF | TRBJ2-7 | TRBV7-2 | TRBD1
CASSKERGLGTEAFF | TRBJ1-1 | TRBV21-1 | .
CASSRGTGNQPQHF | TRBJ1-5 | TRBV2 | .
CSANRDNEQFF | TRBJ2-1 | TRBV20-1 | .